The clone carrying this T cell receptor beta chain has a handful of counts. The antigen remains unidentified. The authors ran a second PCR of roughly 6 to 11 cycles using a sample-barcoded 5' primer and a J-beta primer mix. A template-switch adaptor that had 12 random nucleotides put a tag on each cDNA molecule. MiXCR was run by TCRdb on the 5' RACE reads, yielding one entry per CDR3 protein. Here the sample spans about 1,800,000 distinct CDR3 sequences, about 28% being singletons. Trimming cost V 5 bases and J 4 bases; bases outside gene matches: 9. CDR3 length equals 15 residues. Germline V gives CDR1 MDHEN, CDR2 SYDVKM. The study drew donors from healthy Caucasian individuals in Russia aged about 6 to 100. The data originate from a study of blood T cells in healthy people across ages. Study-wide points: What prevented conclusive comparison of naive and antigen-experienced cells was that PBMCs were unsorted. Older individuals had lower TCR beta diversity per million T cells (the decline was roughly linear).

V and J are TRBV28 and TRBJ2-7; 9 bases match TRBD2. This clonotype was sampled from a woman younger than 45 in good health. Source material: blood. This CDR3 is CASSPPRGGGYEQYF. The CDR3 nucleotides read TGTGCCAGCAGTCCCCCGCGGGGGGGTGGTTACGAGCAGTACTTC. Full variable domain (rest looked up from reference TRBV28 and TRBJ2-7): DVKVTQSSRYLVKRTGEKVFLECVQDMDHENMFWYRQDPGLGLRLIYFSYDVKMKEKGDIPEGYSVSREKKERFSLILESASTNQTSMYLCASSPPRGGGYEQYFGPGTRLTVT.